The clone carrying this T cell receptor beta chain was recorded a few times. What it recognizes is unknown. The data originate from a study of cytomegalovirus exposure and HLA in healthy donors. For the study at large: Some 77 million unique TCRs from HLA-typed donors were held in an early release of data. The study's findings and limits: Later analysis identified about 15,000 TCR beta sequences associated with HLA alleles, using a false discovery rate threshold of 0.05. There was a cluster of highly shared sequence variants that was likely a sequencing artifact.

In germline, CDR1 is SNHLY, CDR2 FYNNEI. With 6 bases removed from V and 6 bases from J, the gap between germline ends came to 21 bases. CDR3 size: 16 residues. The PCR made use of 60 Vbeta and 13 Jbeta primers. The protocol was immunoSEQ multiplex PCR, while the TCRdb copy is restricted to in-frame clones and leaves out a portion. This table has 180,000 or so clones, about 80% appearing once. This receptor was taken from a woman in her twenties or thirties in good health and CMV-seropositive. V and J are TRBV2 and TRBJ2-1; possible D gene TRBD2, 6 bases. Sequences were obtained from PBMCs. Written as DNA, the CDR3 is TGTGCCAGCAGGGGAGAAGGTGGCGCGGGAATCAATGAGCAGTTCTTC. Translating it yields CASRGEGGAGINEQFF. Filled out from reference TRBV2 and TRBJ2-1, the complete variable domain reads EPEVTQTPSHQVTQMGQEVILRCVPISNHLYFYWYRQILGQKVEFLVSFYNNEISEKSEIFDDQFSVERPDGSNFTLKIRSTKLEDSAMYFCASRGEGGAGINEQFFGPGTRLTVL.